This T cell receptor (beta chain) was identified during a study of identical twins. V gave up 5 bases and J gave up 5 bases, with 19 bases separating them. CDR3 length equals 16 residues. Per the germline V gene, CDR1 is SGHNT and CDR2 is YENEEA. With respect to this clonotype: Its antigen is not identified.

MiXCR was run by TCRdb on the 5' RACE reads, yielding one entry per CDR3 protein. The data hold 400,000 or so distinct CDR3 sequences, with about 9% observed a single time. Overall study results and limits: Twin-shared out-of-frame alpha sequences were enriched for low generation probability.

The V call is TRBV11-3, the J call TRBJ2-4; D not resolved. The sequencing sample was made of naive T cells sorted from blood. The source is a woman in her forties or fifties in good health. CDR3 protein: CASSLSVLPQENIQYF. In nucleotides, the CDR3 is TGTGCCAGCAGCCTCTCAGTTTTACCCCAAGAAAACATTCAGTACTTC.